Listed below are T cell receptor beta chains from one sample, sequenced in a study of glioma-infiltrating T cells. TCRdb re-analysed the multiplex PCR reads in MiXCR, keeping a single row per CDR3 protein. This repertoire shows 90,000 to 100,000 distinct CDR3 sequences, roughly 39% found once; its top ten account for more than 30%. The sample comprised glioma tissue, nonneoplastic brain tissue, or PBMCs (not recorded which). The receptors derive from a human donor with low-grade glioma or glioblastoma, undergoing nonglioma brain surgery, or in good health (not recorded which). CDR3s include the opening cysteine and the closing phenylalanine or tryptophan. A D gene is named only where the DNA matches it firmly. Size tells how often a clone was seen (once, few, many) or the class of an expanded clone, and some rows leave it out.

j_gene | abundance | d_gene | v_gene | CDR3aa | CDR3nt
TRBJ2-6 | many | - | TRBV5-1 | CASGVRVIVTGANVLTF | TGCGCCAGCGGAGTTCGGGTTATCGTCACTGGGGCCAACGTCCTGACTTTC
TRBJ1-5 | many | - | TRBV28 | CASSLGGDNQPQHF | TGTGCCAGCAGTTTAGGCGGGGACAATCAGCCCCAGCATTTT
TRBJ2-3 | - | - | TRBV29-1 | CSARVTDTKYF | TGCAGCGCCCGAGTCACGGATACGAAGTATTTT
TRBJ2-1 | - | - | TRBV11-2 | CASSRGGGGFIQETHYF | TGTGCCAGCAGCAGGGGAGGGGGGGGGTTTATCCAAGAGACTCATTACTTC
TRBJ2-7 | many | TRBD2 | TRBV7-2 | CASSSPPGLAGPPPYEQYF | TGTGCCAGCAGCTCACCCCCGGGACTAGCGGGACCTCCTCCCTACGAGCAGTACTTC
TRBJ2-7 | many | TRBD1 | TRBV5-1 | CASSLAVGQGYEQYF | TGCGCCAGCAGCTTGGCCGTCGGACAGGGCTACGAGCAGTACTTC
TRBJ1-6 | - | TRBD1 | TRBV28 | CTSRPKTSTGVGSPLHF | TGTACCAGCAGACCGAAAACCTCGACAGGGGTAGGTTCACCCCTCCACTTT
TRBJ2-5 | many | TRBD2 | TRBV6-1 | CASSEGPGGETQYF | TGTGCCAGCAGTGAGGGTCCGGGGGGAGAGACCCAGTACTTC
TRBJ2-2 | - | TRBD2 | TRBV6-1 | CASLTSGGGTGELFF | TGTGCCAGCCTTACTAGCGGGGGAGGAACCGGGGAGCTGTTTTTT
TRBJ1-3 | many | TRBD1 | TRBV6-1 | CASSETGSGNTIYF | TGTGCCAGCAGTGAGACAGGGTCTGGAAACACCATATATTTT
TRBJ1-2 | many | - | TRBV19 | CASSAPPRGPSKHGYTF | TGTGCCAGTAGTGCCCCCCCACGGGGCCCCTCAAAACATGGCTACACCTTC
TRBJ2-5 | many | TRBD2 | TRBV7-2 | CASSLFLAGGKETQYF | TGTGCCAGCAGCTTATTCCTAGCGGGGGGCAAAGAGACCCAGTACTTC
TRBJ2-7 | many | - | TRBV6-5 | CASSYGQGGYEQYF | TGTGCCAGCAGTTACGGTCAGGGGGGTTACGAGCAGTACTTC
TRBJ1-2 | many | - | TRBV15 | CATSRQGEVYGYTF | TGTGCCACCAGCAGACAGGGAGAAGTCTATGGCTACACCTTC
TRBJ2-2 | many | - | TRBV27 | CASSLWGGRELFF | TGTGCCAGCAGTTTATGGGGCGGTCGGGAGCTGTTTTTT
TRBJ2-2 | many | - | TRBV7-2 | CASSLFFTGELFF | TGTGCCAGCAGCTTATTTTTCACCGGGGAGCTGTTTTTT
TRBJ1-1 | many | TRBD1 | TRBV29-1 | CSVVTDRLPVAEAFF | TGCAGCGTTGTAACGGACAGGTTACCAGTGGCTGAAGCTTTCTTT
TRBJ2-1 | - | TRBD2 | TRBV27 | CASRKAGGYNEQFF | TGTGCCAGCAGGAAAGCGGGAGGATACAATGAGCAGTTCTTC
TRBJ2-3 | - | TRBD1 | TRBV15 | CATSSSDRVGADTQYF | TGTGCCACCAGCAGTTCCGACAGGGTTGGGGCAGATACGCAGTATTTT
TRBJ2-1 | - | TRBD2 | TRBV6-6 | CASTASGSGRNKQFF | TGTGCCTCAACGGCTAGCGGGAGCGGGAGGAATAAGCAGTTCTTC
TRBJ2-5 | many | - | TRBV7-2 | CASSLAFGETQYF | TGTGCCAGCAGCTTAGCATTCGGGGAGACCCAGTACTTC
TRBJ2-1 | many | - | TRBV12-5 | CASGPLGGAGGYNEQFF | TGTGCTAGTGGTCCTTTAGGAGGGGCAGGGGGTTACAATGAGCAGTTCTTC
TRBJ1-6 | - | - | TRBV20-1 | CSATTGTGTPLHF | TGCAGTGCTACCACAGGGACTGGGACACCCCTCCACTTT
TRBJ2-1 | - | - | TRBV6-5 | CASSYTGFSSPGEQFF | TGTGCCAGCAGTTACACAGGGTTTAGCTCCCCCGGTGAGCAGTTCTTC
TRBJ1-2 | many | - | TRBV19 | CASNQGQDYGYTF | TGTGCCAGTAATCAGGGTCAGGACTATGGCTACACCTTC
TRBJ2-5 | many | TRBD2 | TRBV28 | CASRISSGTSGGRETQYF | TGTGCCAGCAGAATTTCCTCCGGGACTAGCGGGGGGAGGGAGACCCAGTACTTC
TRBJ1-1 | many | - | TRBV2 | CASSVGGDVTTEAFF | TGTGCCAGCAGTGTAGGGGGAGATGTGACCACTGAAGCTTTCTTT
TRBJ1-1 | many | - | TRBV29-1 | CSVARRMNTEAFF | TGCAGCGTTGCTCGCCGCATGAACACTGAAGCTTTCTTT
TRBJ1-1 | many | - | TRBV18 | CASSPQGSNTEAFF | TGTGCCAGCTCACCTCAGGGGTCGAACACTGAAGCTTTCTTT
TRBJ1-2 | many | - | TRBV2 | CASSAETVKYGYTF | TGTGCCAGCAGTGCAGAGACGGTTAAATATGGCTACACCTTC